What follows are 22 T cell receptor beta chains derived from one specimen sequenced in a study of OX40 agonist ivuxolimab in advanced cancers. Assay: immunoSEQ multiplex PCR; the TCRdb copy retains only in-frame clones and omits some. The data show 67,000 or so clones, 86% seen once. Sequencing used CD4+ or CD8+ T cells sorted from blood, obtained in a trial of the OX40 agonist ivuxolimab. The receptors here all came from an adult with an advanced solid tumor such as melanoma, head and neck, liver or kidney cancer.

This sequence joins TRBV5-4 and TRBJ2-3; TRBD2 aligns across 11 bases. Germline CDR1 SGHNT, CDR2 YYREEE (reference sequence). The CDR3 totals 15 residues. V was clipped by 5 bases and J by 4 bases; unmatched bases: 6. The CDR3 DNA sequence: TGTGCCAGCAGATATAGCGGGGGGGCCGCAGATACGCAGTATTTT. Encoded protein: CASRYSGGAADTQYF.

The J gene is TRBJ1-5, the V gene TRBV19; 7 bases line up with TRBD1. Germline CDR1 reads LNHDA; CDR2 reads SQIVND (reference sequence). Germline trimming cut 4 bases from V and 0 bases from J; bases unmatched to any gene: 6. CDR3 length: 16 amino acids. The CDR3 DNA reads as TGTGCCAGTAGTACTGGGACAGCTTATAGCAATCAGCCCCAGCATTTT. It specifies CASSTGTAYSNQPQHF.

The chain recombines TRBV30 with TRBJ1-2; weak D call: TRBD1 (5 bases). Germline lookup yields CDR1 GTSNPN and CDR2 SVGIG (reference sequence). The ends were cut back, 0 bases at V and 7 bases at J, with 15 bases in the middle. The CDR3 spans 14 residues. The CDR3 DNA sequence: TGTGCCTGGAGTGTGGGACGAACGGCGGGTGGCTACACCTTC. Protein: CAWSVGRTAGGYTF.

The chain couples TRBV9 to TRBJ1-1; D is undetermined. Germline V gene lookup returns CDR1 SGDLS and CDR2 YYNGEE. V lost 3 bases and J lost 4, with 13 bases in between. The CDR3 spans 14 residues. Here the CDR3 DNA reads TGTGCCAGCAGCGAACGCCCCGGCGCCACTGAAGCTTTCTTT. Its protein product is CASSERPGATEAFF.

The chain is built from TRBV19 and TRBJ1-2; the D gene is possibly TRBD1 (5 bases). Germline CDR1 reads LNHDA; CDR2 reads SQIVND (reference sequence). This CDR3 comprises 16 residues. V was clipped by 9 bases and J by 2 bases, with 22 bases between them. The CDR3 region has the DNA TGTGCCAGCAAGTCCCGGGACGGACCCAGGAACTATGGCTACACCTTC. It yields the protein CASKSRDGPRNYGYTF.

The gene calls are TRBV11-2 and TRBJ2-5, with a tentative D call TRBD2 (6 bases). With 5 bases removed from V and 1 base from J, the gap between germline ends came to 14 bases. The CDR3 runs to 15 residues. The germline CDR1 and CDR2 sequences are SGHAT and FQNNGV. The CDR3 nucleotides are TGTGCCAGCAGCCCGGGGACTCGGACCCAAGAGACCCAGTACTTC. This sequence encodes CASSPGTRTQETQYF.

The chain's CDR3 is CASSLDGQGGGYTF. The CDR3 nucleotides are TGCGCCAGCAGCTTGGACGGACAGGGGGGTGGCTACACCTTC. This chain uses TRBV5-1 with TRBJ1-2; 10 bases match TRBD1. The CDR3 runs 14 residues. J gave up 7 bases and V 0 bases, and 3 bases lay outside the gene matches. CDR1 and CDR2 (germline): SGHRS, YFSETQ. The full variable domain, in which reference TRBV5-1 and TRBJ1-2 provide the parts outside the CDR3, is KAGVTQTPRYLIKTRGQQVTLSCSPISGHRSVSWYQQTPGQGLQFLFEYFSETQRNKGNFPGRFSGRQFSNSRSEMNVSTLELGDSALYLCASSLDGQGGGYTFGSGTRLTVV.

This CDR3 reads CATKSNQGNYGYTF. The CDR3 nucleotides read TGTGCCACCAAATCCAATCAGGGGAACTATGGCTACACCTTC. The V gene is TRBV6-1, the J gene TRBJ1-2; D is possibly TRBD1 (6 bases). This CDR3 region has 14 residues. V was clipped by 10 bases and J by 2 bases, with 17 bases between them. The germline gives CDR1 MNHNS, CDR2 SASEGT.

The rearrangement joins TRBV6-5 to TRBJ1-5; no reliable D call. With 10 bases removed from V and 4 bases from J, the gap between germline ends came to 14 bases. Germline V lookup: CDR1 MNHEY, CDR2 SVGAGI. CDR3 length equals 13 residues. This CDR3 reads CATSPDRNQPQHF. Written as DNA, the CDR3 is TGTGCCACCTCCCCCGACCGTAATCAGCCCCAGCATTTT.

This clone was observed a single time. The genes are TRBV5-1 and TRBJ1-1, with D maybe TRBD1 (5 bases). Germline V lookup: CDR1 SGHRS, CDR2 YFSETQ. The length of the CDR3 is 15 residues. The V and J ends lost 4 bases and 1 base respectively, with 14 bases between them. The CDR3 DNA reads as TGCGCCAGCAGCCAAACCAGGGAAAGGAACACTGAAGCTTTCTTT. Translated: CASSQTRERNTEAFF.

This chain connects TRBV9 to TRBJ1-4; the D gene is possibly TRBD1 (5 bases). Trimming pared 1 base from V and 5 bases from J, leaving 9 bases between. CDR3 length: 14 amino acids. The germline V gene has CDR1 SGDLS and CDR2 YYNGEE. Here the CDR3 DNA reads TGTGCCAGCAGCGTAAATGGGGCGAATGAAAAACTGTTTTTT. Translation: CASSVNGANEKLFF.

The chain recombines TRBV10-2 with TRBJ1-2; 8 bases align to TRBD1. With V trimmed by 6 bases and J by 3 bases, 9 bases remained unmatched. The CDR3 covers 15 residues. CDR1 and CDR2 (germline): WSHSY, SAAADI. CDR3 nucleotides: TGCGCCAGCAGCCCCGGGACAGGAGGTTACTATGGCTACACCTTC. Translating gives CASSPGTGGYYGYTF.

Written as DNA, the CDR3 is TGTGCCAGCAGTTTCTTATTCGGTTCGCAGCTTTTAGGAGACAGGGTGGCCGAGACCCAGTACTTC. Protein product: CASSFLFGSQLLGDRVAETQYF. The chain has TRBV28 and TRBJ2-5; 7 nucleotides align to TRBD1. The CDR3 extends over 22 amino acids. V was pared by 3 bases and J by 5 bases, with 30 bases of the junction left unmatched. The V gene's germline CDR1 is MDHEN and CDR2 SYDVKM.

V is TRBV4-1 and J is TRBJ2-3; 8 bases map to TRBD1. The germline gives CDR1 MGHRA, CDR2 YSYEKL. Germline trimming cut 1 base from V and 4 bases from J; bases unmatched to any gene: 7. The CDR3 sequence is 16 residues long. Here the CDR3 reads CASSQVGRGRADTQYF. DNA of the CDR3: TGCGCCAGCAGCCAAGTGGGCAGGGGGCGTGCAGATACGCAGTATTTT.

The chain couples TRBV2 to TRBJ1-2; possibly TRBD1 for D (5 bases). V shed 6 bases and J shed 6 bases, with 11 bases lying between them. The CDR3 is 12 residues long. Germline CDR1 SNHLY, CDR2 FYNNEI. The CDR3 DNA reads as TGTGCCAGCAGGGAGCAGGGCGATGGCTACACCTTC. It translates to CASREQGDGYTF.

The chain couples TRBV7-8 to TRBJ2-5; no reliable D call. This CDR3 region has 13 residues. Germline V gene lookup returns CDR1 SGHVS and CDR2 FQNEAQ. V shed 5 bases and J shed 2 bases, with 9 bases lying between them. CDR3 nucleotides: TGTGCCAGCAGCCTAACTCCGCAAGAGACCCAGTACTTC. Encoded protein: CASSLTPQETQYF.

The chain recombines TRBV11-2 with TRBJ1-4, with D hard to call. The germline V gene encodes CDR1 SGHAT and CDR2 FQNNGV. Trimming left V 3 bases short and J 8 bases short, with 4 bases between. The length of the CDR3 is 11 residues. The CDR3 loop is CASSFGEKLFF. The CDR3 nucleotides are TGTGCCAGCAGCTTCGGAGAAAAACTGTTTTTT.

The chain recombines TRBV28 with TRBJ1-1; no definite D call. The CDR3 has 13 residues. Germline-derived CDR1 and CDR2 are MDHEN and SYDVKM. Trimming took 6 bases from V and 0 from J, leaving 8 bases between them. The CDR3 bases are TGTGCCAGCAGGCCCTATTTGAACACTGAAGCTTTCTTT. Its translation: CASRPYLNTEAFF.

The V and J genes are TRBV7-9 and TRBJ2-1; weak D call: TRBD2 (5 bases). Germline lookup yields CDR1 SEHNR and CDR2 FQNEAQ (reference sequence). This CDR3 has 12 amino acids. Trimming stripped 4 bases from V and 10 bases from J, with 11 bases between. Written as DNA, the CDR3 is TGTGCCAGCAGCTCCCGTCCGGGGGAGCAGTTCTTC. This encodes CASSSRPGEQFF.

V usage is TRBV6-5 and J usage is TRBJ1-2; D is undetermined. There are 14 residues in the CDR3. Germline V gene lookup returns CDR1 MNHEY and CDR2 SVGAGI. Trimming removed 2 bases from V and 3 bases from J, with 10 bases in between. The CDR3, as DNA: TGTGCCAGCAGTTACGATCGGCTTGACTATGGCTACACCTTC. Protein product: CASSYDRLDYGYTF.

This clone was found once. Here the CDR3 DNA reads TGTGCCAGCAGAAGAGCGGGTCCAGACACAGATACGCAGTATTTT. Its translation: CASRRAGPDTDTQYF. The chain recombines TRBV2 with TRBJ2-3; possible D gene TRBD2, 6 bases. This CDR3 is built from 15 residues. The V end was cut by 6 bases, the J end by 2 bases, with 15 bases between. Germline V gives CDR1 SNHLY, CDR2 FYNNEI.

This chain links TRBV7-6 with TRBJ1-2; D is uncertain. Germline values: CDR1 SGHVS, CDR2 FNYEAQ. V was shortened by 4 bases and J by 2 bases, with 11 bases between the two germline ends. The length of the CDR3 is 14 residues. CDR3 sequence: CASSSADGNYGYTF. Written as DNA, the CDR3 is TGTGCCAGCAGCTCTGCTGACGGGAACTATGGCTACACCTTC.